The sequence of this T cell receptor (beta chain) was determined in a study of shared clonotypes between healthy human individuals. Study observations and caveats: Represented genetic and exposure-history diversity was restricted by having few donors. Among non-shared clonotypes, generation probabilities were lower than among those shared by all four donors. Though the depth was large, rarefaction showed that sorted-subset sequencing was incomplete.

About this clone: The antigen is undetermined.

It was into CD45RA+ naive and CD45RA-negative memory subsets that the CD4+ cells were split. Generated by immunoSEQ multiplex PCR, the TCRdb table keeps only in-frame clones and is missing some. The sample gives over 1.4 million clones, around 97% of which show up once; about 1% is in the top ten. Germline trimming cut 0 bases from V and 2 bases from J; bases unmatched to any gene: 4. The CDR3 covers 16 residues. CDR1 and CDR2 from the germline V gene are MGHRA and YSYEKL. Material: naive CD4+ T cells sorted from blood. Subset: CD45RA+ positively selected. This receptor was identified in a young man in good health. The chain recombines TRBV4-1 with TRBJ2-5; 9 bases are shared with TRBD1. Here the CDR3 DNA reads TGCGCCAGCAGCCAAGATGGGACAGGGTTACAAGAGACCCAGTACTTC. This sequence encodes CASSQDGTGLQETQYF.